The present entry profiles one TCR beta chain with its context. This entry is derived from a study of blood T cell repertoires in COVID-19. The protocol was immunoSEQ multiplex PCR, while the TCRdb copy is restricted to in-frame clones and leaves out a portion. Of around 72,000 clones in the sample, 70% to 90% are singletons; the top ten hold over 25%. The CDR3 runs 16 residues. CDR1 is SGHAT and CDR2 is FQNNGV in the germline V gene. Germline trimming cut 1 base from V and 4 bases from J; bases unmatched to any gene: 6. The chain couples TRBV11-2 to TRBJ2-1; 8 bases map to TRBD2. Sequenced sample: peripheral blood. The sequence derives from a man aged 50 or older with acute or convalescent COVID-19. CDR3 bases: TGTGCCAGCAGCTTAGCACCAGCGGGGGCTTACAATGAGCAGTTCTTC. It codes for CASSLAPAGAYNEQFF.